This note documents a single TCR beta chain sequence. Its antigen is undetermined. The data were taken from a study of T cells after yellow fever vaccination. Overall study results and limits: The booster response re-showed most primary clones: roughly 97% CD4, approximately 90% CD8. Weaker, the secondary response peaked sooner, at day 5 versus 15.

The V end lost 3 bases, the J end lost 7 bases, and 13 bases lay between the germline ends. The CDR3 is 14 residues long. 5'RACE template switching added a universal primer site and UMIs to TCR cDNA. Each CDR3 protein gets one entry after TCRdb re-called the 5' RACE reads with MiXCR. The sample consists of 400,000 to 650,000 distinct CDR3 sequences, about a fifth of them appearing once. The chain has TRBV12-3 or TRBV12-4 and TRBJ1-5; D not resolved. The clonotype originates from a man between 18 and 35 years old who received the YFV17D yellow fever vaccine. Here the sequenced sample was PBMCs, taken roughly 20 days after the first yellow fever vaccination. In DNA form, the CDR3 reads TGTGCCAGCAGTTTGTTAGGGTTAGGGCAGCCCCAGCATTTT. Its protein is CASSLLGLGQPQHF.